This T cell receptor beta chain was documented in a study of blood T cell repertoires in COVID-19 (dated by TCRdb to the early 2020s). For context, the study as a whole: The collaborator samples originated in the United States, Italy and Spain and spanned the acute and convalescent phases of COVID-19. The material from the prospective study consisted of cDNA or gDNA derived from T cells, B-cell-depleted T cells, or PBMCs. The dataset comprised deeply sampled blood TCRbeta repertoires from subjects exposed to, actively infected with, or recovered from COVID-19. The repertoires were made available in a free public database intended to serve as a resource for research on the immune response to SARS-CoV-2. Samples were obtained from the ongoing ImmuneRACE study (first 160 participants) and from about 1,300 subjects provided by 6 global collaborators. The sample metadata nearly always contained a de-identified subject ID, COVID-19 status, age in years and sex. HLA class I and class II types, where available, came from metadata supplied by the sample provider rather than from assay-based typing.

TCRbeta CDR3 regions were amplified from genomic DNA using the immunoSEQ Assay, a bias-controlled multiplex PCR. The authors' pipeline ran thus. The number of nucleated cells in each sample was estimated from the amplification of reference gene primers within the assay. To quantify the absolute abundance of each unique TCRbeta CDR3 rearrangement, sequence reads were collapsed and filtered. Productive Simpson clonality was computed per sample as the square root of Simpson's diversity index over productive rearrangements. What TCRdb holds here is the immuneACCESS table cut down to in-frame rearrangements. Part of the clones is not present; checked against another copy, under half of the missing clones reflect an unresolved V gene, and the others are unexplained. D and trimming come from the DNA, and the V and J calls and clone size come from that table. Counted in this sample were over 200,000 clones; about four fifths of them appeared once. Of the sample, about 4.5% is held by the ten largest clones.

About this clone: No antigen is known for it. No much larger clone is present one base from it, and per-base qualities are unavailable.

The paper as a whole reports these results and caveats: The quantity of clinical and demographic metadata differed by source and by participant and was supplied without curation.

Each collaborating institution followed its own protocols to collect whole blood in K2EDTA tubes. For TCRbeta analysis, collaborator samples were shipped as frozen whole blood, as isolated PBMCs, or as DNA extracted from either sample type. The germline V gene (reference sequence) yields SEHNR for CDR1 and FQNEAQ for CDR2. V loses 5 bases, J loses 2 bases, and the germline ends lie 10 bases apart. The CDR3 holds 13 amino acids from the cysteine to the phenylalanine. The sequence is cut down to CDR3 DNA, 39 bases in frame from base 1. Here the chain combines TRBV7-9 and TRBJ2-7, and the D gene may be TRBD1, 5 bases matching. The sample comprised peripheral blood. The sequence was obtained from a man aged 45-65 years with active or convalescent COVID-19. In nucleotide form, the sequence is TGTGCCAGCAGCCTGGACACAGCCTACGAGCAGTACTTC. Translated, this gives CASSLDTAYEQYF.